The 16 T cell receptor beta chains in this list originate from one sample, sequenced in a study of T cell clones after liver transplantation. TCRdb keeps only in-frame clones here, not all; method: immunoSEQ multiplex PCR. The sample includes 75,000 to 85,000 clones, less than 85% of them seen just once. Sequenced material: CD4+ T cells from blood, taken at the 22-month timepoint. These receptors originate from a human patient who received a liver transplant. The T cells may partly be graft donor cells.

The chain has TRBV12-5 and TRBJ1-2; a weak D match, TRBD1 (5 bases). CDR1 and CDR2 (germline): LGHNT, FRNRAP. The CDR3 runs 11 residues. V lost 5 bases and J lost 8, with 9 bases in between. CDR3 bases: TGTGCTAGTGGTGGGACGGAAGGCTACACCTTC. This gives the protein CASGGTEGYTF. The full variable domain, rest sourced from reference TRBV12-5 and TRBJ1-2, is DARVTQTPRHKVTEMGQEVTMRCQPILGHNTVFWYRQTMMQGLELLAYFRNRAPLDDSGMPKDRFSAEMPDATLATLKIQPSEPRDSAVYFCASGGTEGYTFGSGTRLTVV.

The chain employs TRBV28 and TRBJ2-7; 8 bases fit TRBD2. Unmatched junction bases numbered 13, after V lost 6 bases and J lost 0 bases. The CDR3 consists of 17 residues. Looked up from germline, CDR1 is MDHEN and CDR2 is SYDVKM. The CDR3 sequence is CASRQALAGGSSYEQYF. DNA of the CDR3: TGTGCCAGCAGACAGGCCCTAGCGGGCGGGAGCTCCTACGAGCAGTACTTC.

About this clone: At one boundary the junction diverges from the germline segment, which might be a read error. The rearrangement joins TRBV7-7 to TRBJ2-5, with TRBD1 identical over 7 bases. This CDR3 contains 13 residues. Germline-derived CDR1 and CDR2 are SSHAT and FNYEAQ (reference sequence). CDR3 amino acids: CASSRDSQETQYF. The CDR3 DNA reads as TGTGCTAGCAGCAGGGACAGCCAAGAGACCCAGTACTTC.

This chain uses TRBV4-2 with TRBJ2-1; D is possibly TRBD1 or TRBD2 (5 bases each). The CDR3 spans 16 residues. V was shortened by 5 bases and J by 7 bases, with 21 bases between the two germline ends. The germline V gene has CDR1 LGHNA and CDR2 YNFKEQ. The CDR3 is CASSGSGGFEINEQFF. The CDR3 DNA reads TGTGCCAGCAGCGGAAGTGGGGGTTTTGAAATAAATGAGCAGTTCTTC.

This clone was observed once. This sequence joins TRBV4-2 and TRBJ2-3; 9 nucleotides match TRBD2. The junction had 18 bases not matched to a gene; V was cut back by 4 bases and J by 4 bases. The V gene's germline CDR1 is LGHNA and CDR2 YNFKEQ. There are 19 residues in the CDR3. CDR3 nucleotide sequence: TGTGCCAGCAGCCCAGACCCCCCCCGTGGTAGCGGGAGATCAGATACGCAGTATTTT. This translates into CASSPDPPRGSGRSDTQYF.

The genes are TRBV18 and TRBJ1-6; no definite D call. Trimming removed 3 bases at V and 0 bases at J, with 9 bases between. The CDR3 is 16 amino acids. CDR1 and CDR2 (germline): KGHSH, LQKENI. The CDR3 nucleotides read TGTGCCAGCTCACCGAGTGAAAGCTCCTATAATTCACCCCTCCACTTT. This codes for CASSPSESSYNSPLHF. Full variable domain (missing parts from reference TRBV18 and TRBJ1-6): NAGVMQNPRHLVRRRGQEARLRCSPMKGHSHVYWYRQLPEEGLKFMVYLQKENIIDESGMPKERFSAEFPKEGPSILRIQQVVRGDSAAYFCASSPSESSYNSPLHFGNGTRLTVT.

The chain has TRBV7-2 and TRBJ2-1, with TRBD2 matching 10 bases. This CDR3 spans 15 amino acids. The junction had 3 bases not matched to a gene; V was cut back by 2 bases and J by 5 bases. The germline CDR1 and CDR2 sequences are SGHTA and FQGNSA. The CDR3 reads CASSLWTSGNNEQFF. As DNA, the CDR3 is TGTGCCAGCAGCTTATGGACTAGCGGAAACAATGAGCAGTTCTTC.

The V and J genes are TRBV2 and TRBJ1-6; D is perhaps TRBD1 (6 bases). V was pared by 6 bases and J by 7 bases, with 13 bases between. Germline V CDR1 and CDR2: SNHLY, FYNNEI. The CDR3 length is 14 residues. CDR3 DNA: TGTGCCAGCAGAGATACGGACAGAAATTCACCCCTCCACTTT. It is translated as CASRDTDRNSPLHF.

This clone came up many times. V is TRBV29-1 and J is TRBJ1-1, with D possibly matching TRBD1 (5 bases). CDR1 SQVTM and CDR2 ANQGSEA come from the germline V gene. The ends were cut back, 7 bases at V and 3 bases at J, with 15 bases in the middle. This CDR3 contains 13 residues. The chain's CDR3 is CSGHLTGDTEAFF. The CDR3 bases are TGCAGCGGACATCTTACGGGGGACACTGAAGCTTTCTTT.

The CDR3: CAISDRDRGPTNEKLFF. As DNA, the CDR3 is TGTGCCATCAGTGACCGGGACAGGGGCCCCACTAATGAAAAACTGTTTTTT. The V and J genes are TRBV10-3 and TRBJ1-4, with 10 nucleotides matching TRBD1. With 3 bases clipped from V and 2 bases from J, the junction kept 6 bases outside the gene matches. CDR3 length: 17 amino acids. Germline V gene lookup returns CDR1 ENHRY and CDR2 SYGVKD.

This clone was picked up a small number of times. This rearrangement joins TRBV18 to TRBJ1-5; D is perhaps TRBD1 (5 bases). The CDR3 is 15 residues long. The germline gives CDR1 KGHSH, CDR2 LQKENI. Trimming shortened V by 2 bases and J by 7 bases, and 15 bases separated the two germline ends. CDR3 loop: CASSPRQGGKQPQHF. The DNA for the CDR3 is TGTGCCAGCTCACCAAGGCAGGGAGGTAAACAGCCCCAGCATTTT. Drawing the rest from reference TRBV18 and TRBJ1-5, the complete variable domain is NAGVMQNPRHLVRRRGQEARLRCSPMKGHSHVYWYRQLPEEGLKFMVYLQKENIIDESGMPKERFSAEFPKEGPSILRIQQVVRGDSAAYFCASSPRQGGKQPQHFGDGTRLSIL.

This clone was seen only once. The chain recombines TRBV6-1 with TRBJ1-6; D is possibly TRBD1 (6 bases). The CDR3 contains 13 residues. Germline-derived CDR1 and CDR2 are MNHNS and SASEGT. The ends were cut back, 2 bases at V and 11 bases at J, with 10 bases in the middle. The DNA for the CDR3 is TGTGCCAGCAGTGAATCCCAGGGGACACCCCTCCACTTT. Translated: CASSESQGTPLHF.

The genes are TRBV7-6 and TRBJ2-7, with D perhaps TRBD2 (6 bases). V was cut by 1 base and J by 4 bases, with 26 bases left in between. Germline values: CDR1 SGHVS, CDR2 FNYEAQ. CDR3 length equals 19 residues. The CDR3 nucleotides are TGTGCCAGCAGCTTAGACGGCGACGGGACTGCCCTCCGGGCGTACGAGCAGTACTTC. Translating gives CASSLDGDGTALRAYEQYF.

The rearrangement links TRBV7-2 to TRBJ2-2; D unresolved. Trimming took 5 bases from V and 0 from J, leaving 16 bases between them. The CDR3 is 17 residues long. Germline V lookup: CDR1 SGHTA, CDR2 FQGNSA. CDR3 amino acids: CASSARAQNSNTGELFF. The CDR3 bases are TGTGCCAGCAGCGCCCGGGCCCAAAATTCGAACACCGGGGAGCTGTTTTTT.

In nucleotides, the CDR3 is TGTGCCAGCACTCCAACGGGGAGGGGGGCTGAGCAGTTCTTC. Translating it yields CASTPTGRGAEQFF. This chain links TRBV25-1 with TRBJ2-1; TRBD2 might be the D (7 bases). V shed 7 bases and J shed 9 bases, with 19 bases lying between them. The CDR3 is 14 amino acids. Looked up from germline, CDR1 is MGHDK and CDR2 is SYGVNS.

The V call is TRBV9, the J call TRBJ2-3; D is uncertain. CDR3 size: 13 residues. Between the trimmed V and J ends, which lost 0 bases and 4 bases, there was a span of 6 bases. Germline V gives CDR1 SGDLS, CDR2 YYNGEE. CDR3 nucleotide sequence: TGTGCCAGCAGCGTAGATCCGGCAGATACGCAGTATTTT. It encodes CASSVDPADTQYF.